One and the same sample provided the 20 T cell receptor beta chains below, sequenced in a study of T cells after somatic rescue of genetic block. Generated by immunoSEQ multiplex PCR, the TCRdb table keeps only in-frame clones and is missing some. Of just over 8,000 clones in the sample, roughly 80% were seen once. The material sequenced was peripheral blood mononuclear cells (PBMCs). Receptors originate from a boy younger than 18.

The J gene is TRBJ1-4, the V gene TRBV5-4; a weak D match, TRBD1 (6 bases). The CDR3 is 16 residues long. V was trimmed by 1 base and J by 11 bases, leaving 21 bases between them. The germline CDR1 and CDR2 sequences are SGHNT and YYREEE (reference sequence). The CDR3, as DNA: TGTGCCAGCAGCTTGCCCCAGGGGCCCCGCCGGTGGAAACTGTTTTTT. Protein sequence: CASSLPQGPRRWKLFF.

Points on this clone: Mismatch with germline at one junction end may stem from a read error. The chain carries TRBV6-1 and TRBJ2-2; 10 nucleotides align to TRBD2. This CDR3 comprises 17 residues. Per the germline V gene, CDR1 is MNHNS and CDR2 is SASEGT. CDR3 sequence (DNA): TGTGCCAGCAGAGAAGTCTGGCTAGCGGGAGAAACCGGGGAGCTGTTTTTT. It translates to CASREVWLAGETGELFF.

This sequence joins TRBV5-8 and TRBJ1-2; tentatively, D is TRBD1 (5 bases). CDR3 length: 13 residues. Trimming took off 4 bases at V and 4 bases at J, with 11 bases between the two ends. Looked up from germline, CDR1 is SGHTS and CDR2 is YDEGEE. CDR3 protein: CASSPTDTYGYTF. The DNA for the CDR3 is TGTGCCAGCAGCCCGACAGATACCTATGGCTACACCTTC.

The CDR3 is CASSSHVDNTEAFF. The CDR3 DNA sequence: TGTGCCAGCAGCTCTCATGTGGATAACACTGAAGCTTTCTTT. The chain uses TRBV9 and TRBJ1-1, with D unclear. The length of the CDR3 is 14 residues. Germline V gene data show CDR1 as SGDLS and CDR2 as YYNGEE. V was clipped by 4 bases and J by 2 bases, with 12 bases between them.

Note on this clone: Other DNA sequences in this sample translate to the same CDR3. The genes are TRBV7-9 and TRBJ1-4; D possibly corresponds to TRBD1 (5 bases). Germline CDR1 and CDR2: SEHNR and FQNEAQ (reference sequence). The CDR3 covers 17 residues. V lost 4 bases and J lost 0, with 15 bases in between. DNA for the CDR3: TGTGCCAGCAGCTCCCGGGGGGGACCTGCAACTAATGAAAAACTGTTTTTT. It yields the protein CASSSRGGPATNEKLFF.

This clone was observed a handful of times. This chain uses TRBV5-1 with TRBJ2-5; possibly TRBD1 or TRBD2 for D (5 bases each). V lost 4 bases to trimming and J lost 5 bases, with 15 bases between them. The CDR3 consists of 14 residues. The V gene's germline CDR1 is SGHRS and CDR2 YFSETQ. CDR3 coding DNA: TGCGCCAGCAGCACGGGGACCTCGTGGGAGACCCAGTACTTC. Translated, it gives CASSTGTSWETQYF.

Written as DNA, the CDR3 is TGTGCCAGCACCCGAAGCACCGGGGAGCTGTTTTTT. This translates into CASTRSTGELFF. V gene TRBV6-5 combines with J gene TRBJ2-2; D gene ambiguous. The CDR3 has 12 residues. Germline lookup yields CDR1 MNHEY and CDR2 SVGAGI. V lost 7 bases and J 4 bases, leaving 7 bases between the germline ends.

The V call is TRBV25-1, the J call TRBJ1-6; tentatively, D is TRBD1 (5 bases). The germline CDR1 and CDR2 sequences are MGHDK and SYGVNS. The CDR3 is 14 amino acids. V lost 10 bases and J 3 bases, leaving 13 bases between the germline ends. The CDR3 coding sequence is TGTGCCACTACCCCGGGACGCTATAATTCACCCCTCCACTTT. This sequence encodes CATTPGRYNSPLHF.

The V gene is TRBV9, the J gene TRBJ2-1; D perhaps matches TRBD1 (5 bases). Germline V CDR1 and CDR2: SGDLS, YYNGEE. V gave up 5 bases and J gave up 7 bases, with 13 bases separating them. This CDR3 contains 13 residues. This CDR3 reads CASRGDFSNEQFF. CDR3 nucleotides: TGTGCCAGCAGAGGGGATTTTTCTAATGAGCAGTTCTTC.

The chain couples TRBV7-3 to TRBJ1-1; no clear D gene. The CDR3 spans 13 residues. V lost 5 bases and J 7 bases, leaving 14 bases between the germline ends. Germline-derived CDR1 and CDR2 are SGHTA and FQGTGA. CDR3 nucleotides: TGTGCCAGCAGCCCCCCCAAGGTTGGTGAAGCTTTCTTT. This sequence encodes CASSPPKVGEAFF.

The chain recombines TRBV7-6 with TRBJ2-7, with a tentative D call TRBD2 (6 bases). From germline, CDR1 is SGHVS and CDR2 FNYEAQ. The CDR3 sequence is 13 residues long. Trimming cost V 5 bases and J 5 bases, with 13 bases left between them. The CDR3: CASSPAGSHEQYF. The CDR3 DNA is TGTGCCAGCAGCCCCGCGGGGTCCCACGAGCAGTACTTC.

V and J are TRBV7-9 and TRBJ2-5; D is ambiguous. The DNA end favors TRBJ2-7, so the J call may be wrong. This CDR3 contains 14 residues. Germline lookup yields CDR1 SEHNR and CDR2 FQNEAQ (reference sequence). The CDR3 protein is CASSPRNSIDEQYF. CDR3 DNA sequence: TGTGCCAGCAGCCCCAGGAACTCCATAGACGAGCAGTACTTC.

The chain employs TRBV7-9 and TRBJ2-7, with 8 bases aligning to TRBD2. The CDR3 runs 15 residues. The germline gives CDR1 SEHNR, CDR2 FQNEAQ (reference sequence). J gave up 5 bases and V 5 bases, and 11 bases lay outside the gene matches. As DNA, the CDR3 is TGTGCCAGCAGCCCCGGACTAGCTTTAGGCGACGAGCAGTACTTC. Translation gives CASSPGLALGDEQYF.

The rearrangement links TRBV9 to TRBJ2-7; D might be TRBD1 or TRBD2, each matching 5 bases. Germline CDR1 reads SGDLS; CDR2 reads YYNGEE. This CDR3 region has 13 residues. V lost 0 bases and J 4 bases, leaving 8 bases between the germline ends. CDR3 nucleotides: TGTGCCAGCAGCGTAGGGGACGAATACGAGCAGTACTTC. It translates to CASSVGDEYEQYF. Based on the CDR3 plus reference TRBV9 and TRBJ2-7, the full variable domain is DSGVTQTPKHLITATGQRVTLRCSPRSGDLSVYWYQQSLDQGLQFLIQYYNGEERAKGNILERFSAQQFPDLHSELNLSSLELGDSALYFCASSVGDEYEQYFGPGTRLTVT.

This clone was recorded a few times. The chain uses TRBV10-3 and TRBJ1-3; TRBD1 is a possible D gene (6 bases). The V gene's germline CDR1 is ENHRY and CDR2 SYGVKD. This CDR3 region has 16 residues. V lost 8 bases, J lost 2 bases, and 19 bases lay in between. CDR3 DNA sequence: TGTGCCATCGGAGGGGGGGCAAGGGCGCCTGGAAACACCATATATTTT. Its protein is CAIGGGARAPGNTIYF.

The chain combines TRBV9 with TRBJ2-1; 9 nucleotides match TRBD2. V trimming: 4 bases; J trimming: 8 bases; junction bases outside the gene matches: 13. Germline-derived CDR1 and CDR2 are SGDLS and YYNGEE. The CDR3 runs 16 residues. CDR3 residues: CASSLEILAGDYEQFF. The CDR3, as DNA: TGTGCCAGCAGCCTAGAGATCTTAGCGGGAGACTATGAGCAGTTCTTC.

The gene calls are TRBV5-1 and TRBJ2-7; 10 positions match TRBD1. V shed 5 bases and J 7 bases; nucleotides not matched to a gene: 6. Germline CDR1 and CDR2: SGHRS and YFSETQ. The CDR3 runs to 13 residues. The CDR3 here is CASRPDRGREQYF. The DNA for the CDR3 is TGCGCCAGCAGACCCGACAGGGGGCGGGAGCAGTACTTC.

This clone has a single count. The chain recombines TRBV2 with TRBJ1-5; the D gene is possibly TRBD1 (6 bases). Germline CDR1 reads SNHLY; CDR2 reads FYNNEI. The CDR3 covers 11 residues. With 3 bases removed from V and 10 bases from J, the gap between germline ends came to 7 bases. The CDR3 here is CASSDRGPQHF. CDR3 sequence (DNA): TGTGCCAGCAGTGACAGGGGTCCCCAGCATTTT. Full variable domain (remainder filled in from reference TRBV2 and TRBJ1-5): EPEVTQTPSHQVTQMGQEVILRCVPISNHLYFYWYRQILGQKVEFLVSFYNNEISEKSEIFDDQFSVERPDGSNFTLKIRSTKLEDSAMYFCASSDRGPQHFGDGTRLSIL.

The V and J genes are TRBV5-1 and TRBJ2-5, with 7 positions matching TRBD1. The CDR3 has 15 residues. CDR1 and CDR2 from the germline V gene are SGHRS and YFSETQ. The J segment lost 5 bases and the V segment lost 0 bases, leaving 7 bases of the junction unmatched. CDR3 sequence: CASSLAAGGWETQYF. CDR3 DNA: TGCGCCAGCAGCTTGGCAGCAGGGGGTTGGGAGACCCAGTACTTC.

This chain uses TRBV7-6 with TRBJ2-1, with D perhaps given as TRBD1 or TRBD2 (5 bases each). The CDR3 has 15 residues. The ends were cut back, 0 bases at V and 0 bases at J, with 6 bases in the middle. Germline CDR1 SGHVS, CDR2 FNYEAQ. The chain's CDR3 is CASSLAGTSYNEQFF. In DNA, the CDR3 is TGTGCCAGCAGCTTAGCCGGGACCTCCTACAATGAGCAGTTCTTC.